This is a list of T cell receptor beta chains from one sample in a study of response to subunit inactivated influenza vaccine. TCRdb reanalysed the RT-PCR reads using MiXCR and keeps one entry per CDR3 protein. Among about 190,000 distinct CDR3 sequences, about an eighth were seen once, and the ten largest hold approximately 24%. Sequences were derived from CD8+ T cells sorted from PBMCs, sampled roughly 5 days after vaccination. These receptors all stem from a man aged 50 to 60 who received an inactivated influenza vaccine. Each CDR3 is given with its conserved first and last residue. The D gene is left open where the match is weak. Size tells how often a clone was seen (once, few, many) or the class of an expanded clone, and some rows leave it out.

V: TRBV5-1
D: NA
J: TRBJ1-1
size: NA
CDR3: CASSLEPGWTEAFF
DNA: TGCGCCAGCAGCTTGGAACCGGGTTGGACTGAAGCTTTCTTT

V: TRBV5-5
D: TRBD2
J: TRBJ2-3
size: NA
CDR3: CASSLGRGEAHTDTQYF
DNA: TGTGCCAGCAGCCTAGGGCGGGGGGAGGCGCACACAGATACGCAGTATTTT

V: TRBV29-1
D: NA
J: TRBJ1-1
size: NA
CDR3: CSVEVLGSAEAFF
DNA: TGCAGCGTTGAAGTCTTGGGGAGCGCTGAAGCTTTCTTT

V: TRBV15
D: TRBD2
J: TRBJ2-5
size: NA
CDR3: CATSPRTSGSETQYF
DNA: TGTGCCACCAGCCCCAGGACTAGCGGGAGTGAGACCCAGTACTTC

V: TRBV4-3
D: NA
J: TRBJ2-6
size: NA
CDR3: CASSQEGGANVLTF
DNA: TGCGCCAGCAGCCAAGAGGGCGGGGCCAACGTCCTGACTTTC

V: TRBV9
D: TRBD2
J: TRBJ2-7
size: NA
CDR3: CASSGGGRSYEQYF
DNA: TGTGCCAGCAGCGGGGGGGGGAGGAGCTACGAGCAGTACTTC

V: TRBV24-1
D: NA
J: TRBJ2-3
size: NA
CDR3: CATAGGSTDTQYF
DNA: TGTGCCACCGCTGGCGGAAGCACAGATACGCAGTATTTT

V: TRBV6-2/TRBV6-3
D: NA
J: TRBJ1-6
size: few
CDR3: CASSYLGEYNSPLHF
DNA: TGTGCCAGCAGTTACCTTGGCGAGTACAATTCACCCCTCCACTTT

V: TRBV2
D: NA
J: TRBJ1-2
size: NA
CDR3: CASSYGTWDGYTF
DNA: TGTGCCAGCAGTTATGGAACCTGGGATGGCTACACCTTC

V: TRBV15
D: NA
J: TRBJ1-5
size: many
CDR3: CATSRDFNQPQHF
DNA: TGTGCCACCAGCAGAGACTTTAATCAGCCCCAGCATTTT

V: TRBV2
D: NA
J: TRBJ2-3
size: NA
CDR3: CASSEGLFFTDTQYF
DNA: TGTGCCAGCAGTGAAGGACTTTTTTTCACAGATACGCAGTATTTT

V: TRBV7-9
D: NA
J: TRBJ2-1
size: few
CDR3: CASSPHDRSYNEQFF
DNA: TGTGCCAGCAGCCCCCATGACAGGTCCTACAATGAGCAGTTCTTC

V: TRBV30
D: NA
J: TRBJ2-1
size: NA
CDR3: CAWSLRGLRYNEQFF
DNA: TGTGCCTGGAGCCTAAGGGGGTTAAGATACAATGAGCAGTTCTTC

V: TRBV7-9
D: NA
J: TRBJ2-1
size: few
CDR3: CASSWLGPEQFF
DNA: TGTGCCAGCAGCTGGTTGGGTCCTGAGCAGTTCTTC

V: TRBV20-1
D: TRBD1
J: TRBJ1-2
size: NA
CDR3: CSARDGQGTYGYTF
DNA: TGCAGTGCTAGAGATGGACAGGGAACCTATGGCTACACCTTC

V: TRBV2
D: NA
J: TRBJ1-1
size: many
CDR3: CASSRRDTEAFF
DNA: TGTGCCAGCAGCAGAAGAGACACTGAAGCTTTCTTT

V: TRBV5-1
D: TRBD1
J: TRBJ1-1
size: NA
CDR3: CASSAGQGPYTEAFF
DNA: TGCGCCAGCAGCGCGGGACAGGGGCCCTACACTGAAGCTTTCTTT

V: TRBV6-5
D: NA
J: TRBJ1-3
size: few
CDR3: CASSYPGGQSDTIYF
DNA: TGTGCCAGCAGTTACCCGGGGGGGCAGTCGGACACCATATATTTT

V: TRBV25-1
D: TRBD2
J: TRBJ2-1
size: NA
CDR3: CASSDLGLAGGYNEQFF
DNA: TGTGCCAGCAGTGACTTGGGACTAGCGGGGGGGTACAATGAGCAGTTCTTC

V: TRBV9
D: NA
J: TRBJ1-6
size: few
CDR3: CASSRTANSPLHF
DNA: TGTGCCAGCAGCCGGACAGCGAATTCACCCCTCCACTTT

V: TRBV7-9
D: NA
J: TRBJ2-5
size: few
CDR3: CASSPQFGQETQYF
DNA: TGTGCCAGCAGCCCCCAGTTTGGCCAAGAGACCCAGTACTTC

V: TRBV12-3/TRBV12-4
D: TRBD1
J: TRBJ2-5
size: few
CDR3: CASSPGQGAATQYF
DNA: TGTGCCAGCAGCCCGGGACAGGGGGCCGCGACCCAGTACTTC